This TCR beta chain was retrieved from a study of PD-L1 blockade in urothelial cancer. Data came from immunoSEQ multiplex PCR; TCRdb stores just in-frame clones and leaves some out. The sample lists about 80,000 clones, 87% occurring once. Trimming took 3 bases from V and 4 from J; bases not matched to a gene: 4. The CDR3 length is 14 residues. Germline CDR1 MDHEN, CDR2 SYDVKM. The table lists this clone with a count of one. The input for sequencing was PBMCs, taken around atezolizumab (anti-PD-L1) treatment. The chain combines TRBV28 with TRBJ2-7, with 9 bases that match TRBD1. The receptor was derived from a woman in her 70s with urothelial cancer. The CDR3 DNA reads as TGTGCCAGCAGTTTCTCGGGACAGGGATACGAGCAGTACTTC. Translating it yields CASSFSGQGYEQYF.